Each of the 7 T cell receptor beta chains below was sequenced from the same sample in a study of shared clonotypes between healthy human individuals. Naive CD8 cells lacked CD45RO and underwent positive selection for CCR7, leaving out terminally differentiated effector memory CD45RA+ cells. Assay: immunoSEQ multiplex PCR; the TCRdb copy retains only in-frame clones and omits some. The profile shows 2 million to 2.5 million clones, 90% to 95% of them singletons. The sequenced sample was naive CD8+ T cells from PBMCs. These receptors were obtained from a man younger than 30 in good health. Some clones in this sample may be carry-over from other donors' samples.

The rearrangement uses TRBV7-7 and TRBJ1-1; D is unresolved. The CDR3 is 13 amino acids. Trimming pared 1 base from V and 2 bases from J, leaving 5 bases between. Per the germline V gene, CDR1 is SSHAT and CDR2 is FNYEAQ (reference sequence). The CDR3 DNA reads TGTGCCAGCAGCTTAGAGGTAAACACTGAAGCTTTCTTT. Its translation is CASSLEVNTEAFF.

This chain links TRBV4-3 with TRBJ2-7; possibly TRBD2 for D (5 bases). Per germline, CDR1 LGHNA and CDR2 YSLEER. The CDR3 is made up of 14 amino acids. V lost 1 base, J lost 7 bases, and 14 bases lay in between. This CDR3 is CASSQVLAGGEQYF. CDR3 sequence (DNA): TGCGCCAGCAGCCAAGTGCTAGCCGGTGGGGAGCAGTACTTC.

The chain's CDR3 is CASSRGLAKNIQYF. The DNA of the CDR3 is TGTGCCAGCAGCCGGGGACTAGCCAAAAACATTCAGTACTTC. The rearrangement links TRBV9 to TRBJ2-4, with D possibly being TRBD2 (6 bases). CDR1 SGDLS and CDR2 YYNGEE come from the germline V gene. V shed 4 bases and J shed 0 bases, with 8 bases lying between them. The CDR3 contains 14 residues.

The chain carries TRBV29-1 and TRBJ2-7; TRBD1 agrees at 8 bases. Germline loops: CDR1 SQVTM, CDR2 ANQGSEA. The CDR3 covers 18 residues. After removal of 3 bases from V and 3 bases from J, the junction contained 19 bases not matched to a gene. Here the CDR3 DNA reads TGCAGCGTTGAGGCCCCCCTTTTGACAGGGGTCTACGGCTACGAGCAGTACTTC. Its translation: CSVEAPLLTGVYGYEQYF.

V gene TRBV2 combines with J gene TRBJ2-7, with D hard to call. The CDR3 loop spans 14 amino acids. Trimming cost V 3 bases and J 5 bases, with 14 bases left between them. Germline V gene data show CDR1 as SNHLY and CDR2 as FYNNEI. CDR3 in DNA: TGTGCCAGCAGTGATCTTTGGCCCCCCCACGAGCAGTACTTC. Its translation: CASSDLWPPHEQYF. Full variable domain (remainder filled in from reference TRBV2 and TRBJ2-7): EPEVTQTPSHQVTQMGQEVILRCVPISNHLYFYWYRQILGQKVEFLVSFYNNEISEKSEIFDDQFSVERPDGSNFTLKIRSTKLEDSAMYFCASSDLWPPHEQYFGPGTRLTVT.

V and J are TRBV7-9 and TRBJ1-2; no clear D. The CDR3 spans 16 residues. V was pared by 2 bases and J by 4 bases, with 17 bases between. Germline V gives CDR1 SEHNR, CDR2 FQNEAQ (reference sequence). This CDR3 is CASSLSPPWQVYGYTF. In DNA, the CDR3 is TGTGCCAGCAGCTTAAGCCCTCCATGGCAAGTCTATGGCTACACCTTC.

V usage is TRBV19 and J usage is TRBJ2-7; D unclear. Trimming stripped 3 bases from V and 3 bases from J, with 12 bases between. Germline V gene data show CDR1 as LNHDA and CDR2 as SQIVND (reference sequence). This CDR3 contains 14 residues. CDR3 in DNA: TGTGCCAGTAGTATCCGAGTCTCGCACTACGAGCAGTACTTC. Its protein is CASSIRVSHYEQYF.